What follows are 22 T cell receptor beta chains derived from one specimen sequenced in a study of shared clonotypes between healthy human individuals. Clones were read by immunoSEQ multiplex PCR, and TCRdb kept only the in-frame ones, dropping some. The table lists about 2.4 million clones, approximately 93% of them singletons. Sequences were obtained from naive CD4+ T cells from PBMCs. Subset of the sample: CD45RA+ positively selected. These receptors were collected from a man aged 18 to 35 in good health. Some clones in this sample may be carry-over from other donors' samples.

The rearrangement links TRBV18 to TRBJ1-1; 7 nucleotides align to TRBD1. With 3 bases clipped from V and 0 bases from J, the junction kept 10 bases outside the gene matches. Per germline, CDR1 KGHSH and CDR2 LQKENI. This CDR3 is 17 amino acids long. The CDR3 loop reads CASSPGTALPMNTEAFF. Written as DNA, the CDR3 is TGTGCCAGCTCACCCGGGACAGCCTTACCAATGAACACTGAAGCTTTCTTT. The whole variable domain, remainder taken from reference TRBV18 and TRBJ1-1, is NAGVMQNPRHLVRRRGQEARLRCSPMKGHSHVYWYRQLPEEGLKFMVYLQKENIIDESGMPKERFSAEFPKEGPSILRIQQVVRGDSAAYFCASSPGTALPMNTEAFFGQGTRLTVV.

V gene TRBV6-6 combines with J gene TRBJ2-7; 9 bases align to TRBD1. CDR3 size: 15 residues. In germline, CDR1 is MNHNY, CDR2 SVGAGI (reference sequence). After removal of 6 bases from V and 0 bases from J, the junction contained 6 bases not matched to a gene. CDR3 amino acids: CASSPDRGSSYEQYF. CDR3 DNA sequence: TGTGCCAGCAGCCCCGACAGGGGGAGCTCCTACGAGCAGTACTTC.

This sequence joins TRBV11-3 and TRBJ2-1; a weak D match, TRBD2 (5 bases). Trimming shortened V by 1 base and J by 0 bases, and 13 bases separated the two germline ends. Looked up from germline, CDR1 is SGHNT and CDR2 is YENEEA. This CDR3 has 17 amino acids. CDR3 DNA: TGTGCCAGCAGCTTAGCTGCCGGGGATCCCTCCTACAATGAGCAGTTCTTC. Amino acid sequence: CASSLAAGDPSYNEQFF.

V is TRBV5-1 and J is TRBJ2-7; 7 bases are a match to TRBD1. The CDR3 contains 15 residues. With V trimmed by 3 bases and J by 0 bases, 6 bases remained unmatched. The germline V gene encodes CDR1 SGHRS and CDR2 YFSETQ. Here the CDR3 reads CASSWGGQASYEQYF. CDR3 coding DNA: TGCGCCAGCAGCTGGGGCGGACAGGCCTCCTACGAGCAGTACTTC.

Only a few counts were recorded for this clone. The chain is built from TRBV29-1 and TRBJ1-1; TRBD1 is a possible D gene (6 bases). Trimming left V 5 bases short and J 4 bases short, with 14 bases between. The germline V gene encodes CDR1 SQVTM and CDR2 ANQGSEA. The CDR3 has 13 residues. CDR3 protein: CSVYRVMGTEAFF. As DNA, the CDR3 is TGCAGCGTTTACAGGGTAATGGGCACTGAAGCTTTCTTT.

This chain links TRBV9 with TRBJ2-2; 15 nucleotides align to TRBD2. The trim removed 4 bases at V and 1 base at J, leaving 8 bases unmatched. Germline CDR1 is SGDLS and CDR2 is YYNGEE. The CDR3 consists of 19 residues. This chain's CDR3 is CASSFGLAGGQWNTGELFF. The CDR3 region has the DNA TGTGCCAGCAGCTTCGGACTAGCGGGAGGGCAATGGAACACCGGGGAGCTGTTTTTT.

This clone was detected only a few times. Here the CDR3 reads CATRDRATNEKLFF. The CDR3 DNA follows: TGTGCCACCCGGGACAGGGCAACTAATGAAAAACTGTTTTTT. V gene TRBV19 combines with J gene TRBJ1-4, with 9 positions matching TRBD1. Per germline, CDR1 LNHDA and CDR2 SQIVND (reference sequence). The CDR3 sequence is 14 residues long. The trim removed 10 bases at V and 0 bases at J, leaving 3 bases unmatched.

Comments on this clone: The same CDR3 can be traced to other DNA sequences in this sample. The chain combines TRBV5-1 with TRBJ2-5; 7 nucleotides line up with TRBD2. The CDR3 covers 13 residues. Germline CDR1 SGHRS, CDR2 YFSETQ. V lost 2 bases to trimming and J lost 5 bases; unmatched junction nucleotides: 3. CDR3: CASSFGGEETQYF. In DNA, the CDR3 is TGCGCCAGCAGCTTTGGGGGGGAGGAGACCCAGTACTTC. The full variable domain, rest sourced from reference TRBV5-1 and TRBJ2-5, is KAGVTQTPRYLIKTRGQQVTLSCSPISGHRSVSWYQQTPGQGLQFLFEYFSETQRNKGNFPGRFSGRQFSNSRSEMNVSTLELGDSALYLCASSFGGEETQYFGPGTRLLVL.

The rearrangement joins TRBV5-4 to TRBJ2-4, with 9 bases that match TRBD1. The CDR3 length is 16 residues. Per the germline V gene, CDR1 is SGHNT and CDR2 is YYREEE (reference sequence). Trimming cost V 0 bases and J 3 bases; bases outside gene matches: 4. As DNA, the CDR3 is TGTGCCAGCAGCTTGGGACAGGGGGTGGACAAAAACATTCAGTACTTC. It codes for CASSLGQGVDKNIQYF.

The chain links TRBV28 to TRBJ1-1, with 7 nucleotides matching TRBD1. Losses at the gene ends were 3 bases for V and 0 bases for J; bases not matched to a gene: 10. Germline V gene sequence: CDR1 MDHEN, CDR2 SYDVKM. The CDR3 is 17 residues long. This CDR3 reads CASSLSFGGGMNTEAFF. As DNA, the CDR3 is TGTGCCAGCAGTTTGTCTTTTGGAGGGGGCATGAACACTGAAGCTTTCTTT.

This rearrangement joins TRBV5-8 to TRBJ2-5; D may match TRBD1 or TRBD2 (6 bases each). The CDR3 runs 13 residues. CDR1 is SGHTS, CDR2 YDEGEE, per germline. V was shortened by 7 bases and J by 4 bases, with 14 bases between the two germline ends. CDR3 amino acids: CASAGGAGETQYF. The CDR3 DNA reads TGTGCCAGCGCCGGGGGCGCGGGAGAGACCCAGTACTTC.

The chain combines TRBV7-9 with TRBJ2-3, with 10 bases aligning to TRBD2. CDR3 length equals 16 residues. Germline assignment: CDR1 SEHNR and CDR2 FQNEAQ (reference sequence). After removal of 3 bases from V and 3 bases from J, the junction contained 6 bases not matched to a gene. The CDR3 loop is CASSFGLAAGTDTQYF. In DNA, the CDR3 is TGTGCCAGCAGCTTCGGACTAGCGGCAGGAACAGATACGCAGTATTTT.

The CDR3 sequence: CASSRGRTSWDEQFF. The CDR3 bases are TGTGCCAGCAGTAGGGGTAGGACTAGCTGGGATGAGCAGTTCTTC. V is TRBV27 and J is TRBJ2-1, with 8 positions matching TRBD2. V was pared by 5 bases and J by 8 bases, with 11 bases of the junction left unmatched. CDR3 length: 15 residues. CDR1 and CDR2 from the germline V gene are MNHEY and SMNVEV (reference sequence).

J is TRBJ2-1 and V is TRBV4-1, with D possibly matching TRBD1 (5 bases). CDR1 and CDR2 from the germline V gene are MGHRA and YSYEKL. V gave up 2 bases and J gave up 3 bases, with 11 bases separating them. The CDR3 has 15 residues. CDR3 sequence: CASSQTLDSYNEQFF. The CDR3 region has the DNA TGCGCCAGCAGCCAAACGTTAGACAGCTACAATGAGCAGTTCTTC.

The rearrangement links TRBV10-1 to TRBJ2-2; a possible D gene is TRBD2 (6 bases). The CDR3 sequence is 14 residues long. V was shortened by 4 bases and J by 7 bases, with 13 bases between the two germline ends. Germline V gene sequence: CDR1 WNHNN, CDR2 SYGVQD (reference sequence). In DNA, the CDR3 is TGCGCCAGCAGTGTGTTGCGGGGCGGCGGGGAGCTGTTTTTT. Translating gives CASSVLRGGGELFF.

The chain employs TRBV20-1 and TRBJ2-1; D gene unclear. The germline V gene has CDR1 DFQATT and CDR2 SNEGSKA (reference sequence). The CDR3 runs to 10 residues. Trimming removed 1 base at V and 12 bases at J, with 7 bases between. The CDR3 DNA reads as TGCAGTGCTAGAGTACAAGGGCAGTTCTTC. As protein: CSARVQGQFF.

This chain joins TRBV6-5 and TRBJ1-4; tentatively, D is TRBD1 (5 bases). The V and J ends lost 5 bases and 8 bases respectively, with 12 bases between them. CDR1 is MNHEY and CDR2 is SVGAGI in the germline V gene. This CDR3 region has 13 residues. CDR3 sequence reads: CASSQGAEEKLFF. The CDR3 nucleotides are TGTGCCAGCAGTCAGGGAGCTGAAGAAAAACTGTTTTTT.

This chain joins TRBV28 and TRBJ1-2; D is perhaps TRBD1 (6 bases). Germline CDR1 MDHEN, CDR2 SYDVKM. This CDR3 is built from 15 residues. Between the trimmed V and J ends, which lost 7 bases and 3 bases, there was a span of 18 bases. CDR3 DNA sequence: TGTGCCAGCACCTTGGCTAACAGGGACTACTATGGCTACACCTTC. Amino acids: CASTLANRDYYGYTF.

This chain uses TRBV28 with TRBJ1-2, with D maybe TRBD1 (5 bases). V was cut by 6 bases and J by 9 bases, with 11 bases left in between. Per the germline V gene, CDR1 is MDHEN and CDR2 is SYDVKM. The CDR3 has 11 amino acids. DNA for the CDR3: TGTGCCAGCAGGGACACATCAAGCTACACCTTC. Protein product: CASRDTSSYTF.

This chain connects TRBV7-9 to TRBJ1-1; D gene uncertain. The CDR3 runs 13 residues. The germline CDR1 and CDR2 sequences are SEHNR and FQNEAQ (reference sequence). V lost 5 bases to trimming and J lost 1 base, with 8 bases between them. In nucleotides, the CDR3 is TGTGCCAGCAGCATTAGTCAGAACACTGAAGCTTTCTTT. Protein product: CASSISQNTEAFF.

The rearrangement links TRBV6-5 to TRBJ2-7; 8 nucleotides match TRBD1. The trim removed 0 bases at V and 3 bases at J, leaving 7 bases unmatched. This CDR3 has 16 amino acids. Germline V lookup: CDR1 MNHEY, CDR2 SVGAGI. The CDR3 here is CASSYSPGQVNYEQYF. The CDR3 region has the DNA TGTGCCAGCAGTTACTCACCGGGACAGGTAAACTACGAGCAGTACTTC.

This chain uses TRBV30 with TRBJ1-3, with a tentative D call TRBD1 (6 bases). Germline V gene data show CDR1 as GTSNPN and CDR2 as SVGIG (reference sequence). This CDR3 has 15 amino acids. Trimming removed 6 bases from V and 1 base from J, with 16 bases in between. The CDR3 is CACRNREASGNTIYF. The CDR3 DNA follows: TGTGCCTGCCGAAACAGGGAGGCTTCTGGAAACACCATATATTTT.